Listed here are 16 T cell receptor beta chains from one sample, sequenced in a study of T cell changes during pregnancy in multiple sclerosis. The repertoire was sequenced with immunoSEQ multiplex PCR; TCRdb's copy has only in-frame clones and lacks some. The data contain fewer than 65,000 clones, roughly 95% of them singletons. The source material was CD4+ T cells from peripheral blood mononuclear cells, sampled in the third trimester of pregnancy. These receptors were taken from a female donor with multiple sclerosis, enrolled in a pregnancy study.

CDR3 DNA sequence: TGCGCCAGCAGCCCGTCTGGGCTTCACGAGCAGTACTTC. This encodes CASSPSGLHEQYF. The chain employs TRBV5-1 and TRBJ2-7; no reliable D call. Germline V lookup: CDR1 SGHRS, CDR2 YFSETQ. The CDR3 contains 13 residues. Deletions cut 4 bases from V and 5 bases from J, with 13 bases between. Supplemented by reference TRBV5-1 and TRBJ2-7, the full variable domain reads KAGVTQTPRYLIKTRGQQVTLSCSPISGHRSVSWYQQTPGQGLQFLFEYFSETQRNKGNFPGRFSGRQFSNSRSEMNVSTLELGDSALYLCASSPSGLHEQYFGPGTRLTVT.

This chain links TRBV7-2 with TRBJ2-3, with 9 bases matching TRBD1. Germline CDR1 SGHTA, CDR2 FQGNSA. Losses at the gene ends were 2 bases for V and 14 bases for J; bases not matched to a gene: 8. The CDR3 runs 13 residues. CDR3 coding DNA: TGTGCCAGCAGCTTACAGAGGGACAGGGAGCGGTATTTT. It specifies CASSLQRDRERYF.

This sequence joins TRBV7-6 and TRBJ2-3; 8 bases are a match to TRBD2. From germline, CDR1 is SGHVS and CDR2 FNYEAQ. The V gene end was trimmed by 0 bases and the J gene end by 4 bases; junction bases not matched to a gene: 9. This CDR3 comprises 17 residues. The CDR3 region has the DNA TGTGCCAGCAGCTTAGCGTTCGGGGGGGGGCTTGCAGATACGCAGTATTTT. Encoded protein: CASSLAFGGGLADTQYF. The full variable domain, with the rest looked up from reference TRBV7-6 and TRBJ2-3, is GAGVSQSPRYKVTKRGQDVALRCDPISGHVSLYWYRQALGQGPEFLTYFNYEAQQDKSGLPNDRFSAERPEGSISTLTIQRTEQRDSAMYRCASSLAFGGGLADTQYFGPGTRLTVL.

The sample holds a few counts of this clone. The rearrangement links TRBV27 to TRBJ1-3; D not resolved. CDR1 and CDR2 (germline): MNHEY, SMNVEV (reference sequence). CDR3 length equals 13 residues. V gave up 3 bases and J gave up 3 bases, with 6 bases separating them. The CDR3 loop reads CASSFSGGNTIYF. CDR3 nucleotides: TGTGCCAGCAGTTTCTCCGGTGGAAACACCATATATTTT.

V usage is TRBV18 and J usage is TRBJ1-6, with D unresolved. The CDR3 consists of 16 residues. Per the germline V gene, CDR1 is KGHSH and CDR2 is LQKENI. V was trimmed by 2 bases and J by 12 bases, leaving 20 bases between them. The CDR3 DNA is TGTGCCAGCTCACCATCTGGCAGTCCGGGTGGGTTACCCCTCCACTTT. Its protein product is CASSPSGSPGGLPLHF.

The chain links TRBV19 to TRBJ1-2; D is perhaps TRBD1 (6 bases). The ends were cut back, 0 bases at V and 0 bases at J, with 11 bases in the middle. CDR3 size: 16 residues. From germline, CDR1 is LNHDA and CDR2 SQIVND (reference sequence). CDR3 coding DNA: TGTGCCAGTAGTATAGAGGACAGACACACTAACTATGGCTACACCTTC. Residues: CASSIEDRHTNYGYTF. The variable domain in full, completed from reference TRBV19 and TRBJ1-2, reads DGGITQSPKYLFRKEGQNVTLSCEQNLNHDAMYWYRQDPGQGLRLIYYSQIVNDFQKGDIAEGYSVSREKKESFPLTVTSAQKNPTAFYLCASSIEDRHTNYGYTFGSGTRLTVV.

Concerning this clone itself: Relative to the germline gene, one junction end is altered; a read error may explain this. This sequence joins TRBV7-7 and TRBJ2-1; possibly TRBD2 for D (6 bases). The CDR3 is 15 amino acids. Germline loops: CDR1 SSHAT, CDR2 FNYEAQ (reference sequence). CDR3 region: CASSLGPGGYNEQFF. CDR3 nucleotides: TGTGCTAGCAGCTTAGGCCCCGGGGGATACAATGAGCAGTTCTTC.

The V gene is TRBV5-6, the J gene TRBJ1-1; D is unresolved. Trimming took 0 bases from V and 0 from J, leaving 9 bases between them. This CDR3 contains 15 residues. Germline V lookup: CDR1 SGHDT, CDR2 YYEEEE. DNA of the CDR3: TGTGCCAGCAGCTTGGAGAGTGGGCTGAACACTGAAGCTTTCTTT. Its protein is CASSLESGLNTEAFF.

V usage is TRBV5-1 and J usage is TRBJ2-7, with TRBD1 identical over 7 bases. The CDR3 contains 14 residues. Germline assignment: CDR1 SGHRS and CDR2 YFSETQ. With 4 bases clipped from V and 3 bases from J, the junction kept 7 bases outside the gene matches. This CDR3 reads CASSGTGDNYEQYF. CDR3 in DNA: TGCGCCAGCAGCGGTACAGGGGATAACTACGAGCAGTACTTC. Looking up the rest from reference TRBV5-1 and TRBJ2-7 gives the full variable domain: KAGVTQTPRYLIKTRGQQVTLSCSPISGHRSVSWYQQTPGQGLQFLFEYFSETQRNKGNFPGRFSGRQFSNSRSEMNVSTLELGDSALYLCASSGTGDNYEQYFGPGTRLTVT.

The chain uses TRBV9 and TRBJ2-3, with TRBD2 matching 7 bases. The CDR3 runs to 17 residues. V lost 0 bases to trimming and J lost 3 bases; unmatched junction nucleotides: 10. CDR1 and CDR2 from the germline V gene are SGDLS and YYNGEE. The CDR3 loop reads CASSVVYPAGSTDTQYF. The DNA of the CDR3 is TGTGCCAGCAGCGTAGTGTACCCAGCGGGATCGACAGATACGCAGTATTTT.

The chain uses TRBV2 and TRBJ2-1, with unresolved D. With 4 bases removed from V and 8 bases from J, the gap between germline ends came to 6 bases. The CDR3 spans 11 residues. Germline V lookup: CDR1 SNHLY, CDR2 FYNNEI. The CDR3 nucleotides are TGTGCCAGCAGTGTCGAGTATGAGCAGTTCTTC. It yields the protein CASSVEYEQFF.

The V call is TRBV9, the J call TRBJ2-1; 10 nucleotides align to TRBD2. V gave up 3 bases and J gave up 0 bases; unmatched junction bases: 12. This CDR3 comprises 19 residues. CDR1 and CDR2 (germline): SGDLS, YYNGEE. This CDR3 reads CASSAAPGIAGGSYNEQFF. As DNA, the CDR3 is TGTGCCAGCAGCGCCGCCCCCGGAATAGCGGGAGGCTCCTACAATGAGCAGTTCTTC.

V gene TRBV13 combines with J gene TRBJ2-7; 8 positions match TRBD2. The CDR3 extends over 13 amino acids. Unmatched junction bases numbered 2, after V lost 4 bases and J lost 3 bases. CDR1 PRHDT and CDR2 FYEKMQ come from the germline V gene (reference sequence). CDR3 bases: TGTGCCAGCAGCTCCGGGACTAGCTACGAGCAGTACTTC. Its translation: CASSSGTSYEQYF.

This rearrangement joins TRBV28 to TRBJ2-7; 12 nucleotides align to TRBD2. The CDR3 is 16 amino acids. V was clipped by 6 bases and J by 2 bases; unmatched bases: 8. Germline V gene sequence: CDR1 MDHEN, CDR2 SYDVKM. This CDR3 reads CASSPTRTSGTYEQYF. The CDR3, as DNA: TGTGCCAGCAGCCCCACAAGGACTAGCGGGACCTACGAGCAGTACTTC.

The chain uses TRBV5-1 and TRBJ2-5; a possible D gene is TRBD2 (6 bases). CDR1 is SGHRS, CDR2 YFSETQ, per germline. The CDR3 spans 14 residues. Trimming pared 1 base from V and 2 bases from J, leaving 9 bases between. CDR3 loop: CASSLNAGQETQYF. DNA of the CDR3: TGCGCCAGCAGCTTGAACGCGGGACAAGAGACCCAGTACTTC.

The chain employs TRBV5-8 and TRBJ2-6, with a tentative D call TRBD1 (5 bases). This CDR3 has 17 amino acids. The germline CDR1 and CDR2 sequences are SGHTS and YDEGEE. Between the trimmed V and J ends, which lost 1 base and 2 bases, there was a span of 13 bases. CDR3 loop: CASSLNSKGTGANVLTF. The CDR3 nucleotides are TGTGCCAGCAGCTTGAACTCGAAGGGGACTGGGGCCAACGTCCTGACTTTC. The full variable domain, in which reference TRBV5-8 and TRBJ2-6 provide the parts outside the CDR3, is EAGVTQSPTHLIKTRGQQATLRCSPISGHTSVYWYQQALGLGLQFLLWYDEGEERNRGNFPPRFSGRQFPNYSSELNVNALELEDSALYLCASSLNSKGTGANVLTFGAGSRLTVL.